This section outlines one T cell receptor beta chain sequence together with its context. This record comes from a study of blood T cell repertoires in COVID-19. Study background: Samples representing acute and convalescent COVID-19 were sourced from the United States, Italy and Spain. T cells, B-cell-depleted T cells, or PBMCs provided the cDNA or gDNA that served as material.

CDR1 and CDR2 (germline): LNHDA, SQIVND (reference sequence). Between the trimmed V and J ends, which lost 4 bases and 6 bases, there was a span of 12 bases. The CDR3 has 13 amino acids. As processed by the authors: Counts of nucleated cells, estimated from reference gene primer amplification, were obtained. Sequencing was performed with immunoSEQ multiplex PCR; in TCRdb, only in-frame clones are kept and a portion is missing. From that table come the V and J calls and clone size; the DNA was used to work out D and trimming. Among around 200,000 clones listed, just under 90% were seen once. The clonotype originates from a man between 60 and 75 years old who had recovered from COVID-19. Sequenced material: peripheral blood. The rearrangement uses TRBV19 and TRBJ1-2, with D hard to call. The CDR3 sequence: CASSTPSGDGYTF. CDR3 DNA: TGTGCCAGTAGTACCCCCAGCGGGGATGGCTACACCTTC.